These T cell receptor beta chains were read from a single sample in a study of T cell changes during pregnancy in multiple sclerosis. The protocol was immunoSEQ multiplex PCR, while the TCRdb copy is restricted to in-frame clones and leaves out a portion. The profile shows approximately 90,000 clones, approximately 91% of them singletons. The sample consisted of peripheral blood, taken in the first trimester of pregnancy. These receptors were collected from a female donor with multiple sclerosis, enrolled in a pregnancy study. CDR3s include the opening cysteine and the closing phenylalanine or tryptophan. A D gene is named only where the DNA matches it firmly. Not every row has a clone size; where given, it reads once, few, many or a size class.

clone size	J gene	V gene	D gene	CDR3 DNA	CDR3 protein
.	TRBJ1-2	TRBV4-3	TRBD1	TGCGCCAGCAGCCAAGAGACAGGGAACTATGGCTACACCTTC	CASSQETGNYGYTF
.	TRBJ2-7	TRBV6-1	.	TGTGCCAGCAGTGAACTCACAGGGCCCACCTACGAGCAGTACTTC	CASSELTGPTYEQYF
.	TRBJ2-5	TRBV6-5	TRBD1	TGTGCCAGCAGTTACCGTACGACAGGGAACCAAGAGACCCAGTACTTC	CASSYRTTGNQETQYF
.	TRBJ1-3	TRBV28	.	TGTGCCAGCAGTTTAACAGCCTCTGGAAACACCATATATTTT	CASSLTASGNTIYF
.	TRBJ2-7	TRBV29-1	TRBD1	TGCAGCGCAGGACAGGCCTACGAGCAGTACTTC	CSAGQAYEQYF
.	TRBJ1-2	TRBV5-1	TRBD1	TGCGCCAGCAGCTCATCCGGGACAGAACACTATGGCTACACCTTC	CASSSSGTEHYGYTF
.	TRBJ1-6	TRBV7-9	TRBD1	TGTGCCAGCAGCTCCGGACAGGGGAATTCACCCCTCCACTTT	CASSSGQGNSPLHF
.	TRBJ1-6	TRBV7-2	.	TGTGCCAGCAGCACCCCAGGGTATAATTCACCCCTCCACTTT	CASSTPGYNSPLHF
.	TRBJ2-1	TRBV19	.	TGTGCCAGCTGTCAGCGACCGGGACTCCGTGCGAAGTACAATGAGCAGTTCTTC	CASCQRPGLRAKYNEQFF
.	TRBJ2-1	TRBV23-1	TRBD1	TGCGCCAGCAGTCGGGACAGGGCGGTCAATGAGCAGTTCTTC	CASSRDRAVNEQFF
.	TRBJ1-1	TRBV30	TRBD1	TGTGCCTGGAGGACAGGGATGAACACTGAAGCTTTCTTT	CAWRTGMNTEAFF
.	TRBJ2-2	TRBV14	.	TGTGCCAGCAGCCAAGCCGGGTTCGACGGGGAGCTGTTTTTT	CASSQAGFDGELFF
.	TRBJ2-1	TRBV6-1	.	TGTGCCAGCAGTGTCTACTATCCCTACAATGAGCAGTTCTTC	CASSVYYPYNEQFF
.	TRBJ2-7	TRBV5-4	.	TGTGCCAGCAGCTCCGGACAGAATTACGAGCAGTACTTC	CASSSGQNYEQYF
.	TRBJ2-6	TRBV18	.	TGTGCCAGCTCACCAAGTAGCTCTGGGGCCAACGTCCTGACTTTC	CASSPSSSGANVLTF
.	TRBJ2-7	TRBV7-8	.	TGTGCCAGCAGCCCGGGCGGAGGGGCCATATCCTACGAGCAGTACTTC	CASSPGGGAISYEQYF
.	TRBJ1-1	TRBV7-2	.	TGTGCCAGCAGAAGAGGACAAGCGAACACTGAAGCTTTCTTT	CASRRGQANTEAFF
.	TRBJ1-2	TRBV6-5	.	TGTGCCAGCAGTTACGAAAACAGCTATGGCTACACCTTC	CASSYENSYGYTF
.	TRBJ1-5	TRBV27	.	TGTGCCAGTAAAAGGGGATCTGGGAGCAATCAGCCCCAGCATTTT	CASKRGSGSNQPQHF
.	TRBJ2-1	TRBV7-9	TRBD2	TGTGCCAGCAGCTTCGCTAGCGGGGGACATGAGCAGTTCTTC	CASSFASGGHEQFF
.	TRBJ1-2	TRBV19	.	TGTGCCAGTAGTATAGATCTTCAGGAGGACTATGGCTACACCTTC	CASSIDLQEDYGYTF
.	TRBJ1-6	TRBV10-3	.	TGTGCCATCAGTGGGAGGGCCGATAGCTCCTATAATTCACCCCTCCACTTT	CAISGRADSSYNSPLHF
.	TRBJ1-5	TRBV27	.	TGTGCCAGCACCCGGTGGGGTACGGGAATTAACAATCAGCCCCAGCATTTT	CASTRWGTGINNQPQHF
.	TRBJ1-1	TRBV2	.	TGTGCCAGTACTCGGGAGGGGAGAAACACTGAAGCTTTCTTT	CASTREGRNTEAFF
once	TRBJ2-1	TRBV28	.	TGTGCCAGCACGGTTCAGGGAGGTGACAATGAGCAGTTCTTC	CASTVQGGDNEQFF
.	TRBJ1-1	TRBV10-3	TRBD1	TGTGCCATCAGTGAGGGGACAGGGAGGGACACTGAAGCTTTCTTT	CAISEGTGRDTEAFF
.	TRBJ1-6	TRBV13	.	TGTGCCAGCAGCCCACGGACCGGGATAGGCTCCCTCCACTTT	CASSPRTGIGSLHF
.	TRBJ2-7	TRBV6-5	.	TGTGCCAGCAGACCCGGTTTTGGTATTTTAAACGAGCAGTACTTC	CASRPGFGILNEQYF
.	TRBJ2-1	TRBV9	.	TGTGCCAGCAGCGTAGGTCCAGCGGCCTCCTACAATGAGCAGTTCTTC	CASSVGPAASYNEQFF
.	TRBJ1-6	TRBV18	.	TGTGCCAGCTCACCACCGATCGGCGCAGGGCAGAATTCACCCCTCCACTTT	CASSPPIGAGQNSPLHF
.	TRBJ1-2	TRBV7-2	TRBD1	TGTGCCAGCAGCCCGATGGGACAGCACCTTAACTATGGCTACACCTTC	CASSPMGQHLNYGYTF
.	TRBJ2-3	TRBV5-6	TRBD2	TGTGCCAGCAGCTTGTACCTAGCGGGGGGATATAGCACAGATACGCAGTATTTT	CASSLYLAGGYSTDTQYF
.	TRBJ1-3	TRBV5-1	.	TGCGCCAGCAGCTTGGAGGCAGGGGTAGGAAACACCATATATTTT	CASSLEAGVGNTIYF
.	TRBJ1-3	TRBV5-1	.	TGCGCCAGCAGTCTTCAGGTCCACAGCGGCTCTGGAAACACCATATATTTT	CASSLQVHSGSGNTIYF
.	TRBJ2-3	TRBV9	TRBD1	TGTGCCAGCAGCGGATCCGGGACAGGGGGTATAGATACGCAGTATTTT	CASSGSGTGGIDTQYF
.	TRBJ1-5	TRBV7-8	TRBD1	TGTGCCAGCAGCAAACGACAGGGACAGCCCCAGCATTTT	CASSKRQGQPQHF
.	TRBJ2-2	TRBV18	TRBD1	TGTGCCAGCTTCAACTTGGGACAGAGAACGGCCCGGGAGCTGTTTTTT	CASFNLGQRTARELFF
.	TRBJ2-1	TRBV5-1	.	TGCGCCAGCAGCTTATTAGGGGCCTACAATGAGCAGTTCTTC	CASSLLGAYNEQFF
once	TRBJ2-7	TRBV28	TRBD2	TGTGCCAGCAGGAGCAGCGGGAGGTCCTACGAGCAGTACTTC	CASRSSGRSYEQYF
.	TRBJ2-5	TRBV11-3	.	TGTGCCAGCAGCTTAAGATCGGAGGGGGAGACCCAGTACTTC	CASSLRSEGETQYF
.	TRBJ1-5	TRBV2	TRBD1	TGTGCCAGCAGTGTAGTGACAGGGAGTAATCAGCCCCAGCATTTT	CASSVVTGSNQPQHF
.	TRBJ2-2	TRBV27	TRBD1	TGTGCCAGCAGTGCACACAGGGGAGACACCGGGGAGCTGTTTTTT	CASSAHRGDTGELFF
.	TRBJ2-2	TRBV7-9	TRBD2	TGTGCCAGCAGCCCACCACTCGGGACTAGCGGGGGATCCGGGGAGCTGTTTTTT	CASSPPLGTSGGSGELFF
once	TRBJ1-5	TRBV28	TRBD1	TGTGCCAGCAGTGGGCGGGGACAGGATTATAGCAATCAGCCCCAGCATTTT	CASSGRGQDYSNQPQHF
.	TRBJ1-2	TRBV18	.	TGTGCCAGCTCACCACAGAGTACTGGCTACACCTTC	CASSPQSTGYTF
.	TRBJ2-3	TRBV18	.	TGTGCCAGCTCACCAAACGTAGGGGCCACAGATACGCAGTATTTT	CASSPNVGATDTQYF
once	TRBJ1-1	TRBV29-1	TRBD1	TGCAGCGTTGAAGAGACAGGGTGGGGCACTGAAGCTTTCTTT	CSVEETGWGTEAFF
.	TRBJ2-2	TRBV2	.	TGTGCCAGCAGTACCCCCCGGGACACCTCGAACACCGGGGAGCTGTTTTTT	CASSTPRDTSNTGELFF
.	TRBJ2-1	TRBV6-5	TRBD2	TGTGCCAGCAGTGGACTAGCGGGAATCTACAATGAGCAGTTCTTC	CASSGLAGIYNEQFF